The next 4 T cell receptor beta chains were all read from a single sample in a study of blood T cells in healthy people across ages (dated by TCRdb to between 2014 and 2017). The method behind the library was 5' RACE. Sequencing relied on an Illumina HiSeq 2500. The second PCR ran for roughly 7 to 12 cycles and used a J-beta primer mix along with a sample-barcoded 5' primer. Starting from the raw public reads, TCRdb applied fastp trimming at Q25, assembled clones with MiXCR and retained in-frame beta chains. Under each unique CDR3 protein, matching rows form one entry showing the most common genes and DNA. The sample contains 1.6 million or so distinct CDR3 sequences, 34% of them found a single time. The biggest ten clones account for approximately 10% of the sample. The sample taken for sequencing was blood. Every receptor here comes from a woman in her thirties in good health.

This clonotype was observed a handful of times. A junction end diverges from the germline sequence, so it may reflect a read error. The chain is built from TRBV10-3 and TRBJ1-2; no firm D call. CDR3 length: 11 residues. Germline V gene lookup returns CDR1 ENHRY and CDR2 SYGVKD. The CDR3 protein is CAVSELGGYTF. CDR3 DNA: TGTGCCGTCAGTGAGTTGGGAGGCTACACCTTC.

As concerns this clonotype: This may arise from a read error, as a much more abundant clone is one base away. CDR3 residues: CATSRDSQREAQYF. DNA of the CDR3: TGTGCCACCAGCAGAGATTCCCAACGGGAGGCCCAGTACTTC. The chain recombines TRBV15 with TRBJ2-5; 7 positions match TRBD2. CDR3 size: 14 residues. Trimming took 0 bases from V and 9 from J; bases not matched to a gene: 7. CDR1 is LNHNV, CDR2 YYDKDF, per germline (reference sequence). The whole variable domain, remainder taken from reference TRBV15 and TRBJ2-5, is DAMVIQNPRYQVTQFGKPVTLSCSQTLNHNVMYWYQQKSSQAPKLLFHYYDKDFNNEADTPDNFQSRRPNTSFCFLDIRSPGLGDTAMYLCATSRDSQREAQYFGPGTRLLVL.

At least ten counts were recorded for this clonotype. The chain has TRBV15 and TRBJ2-5; the D gene is possibly TRBD1 (5 bases). Deletions cut 3 bases from V and 1 base from J, with 12 bases between. The CDR3 is 15 amino acids. CDR1 is LNHNV and CDR2 is YYDKDF in the germline V gene (reference sequence). The CDR3 DNA is TGTGCCACCAGCAGCCCGACAGCGACCCAAGAGACCCAGTACTTC. Protein product: CATSSPTATQETQYF.

This clonotype has a handful of counts. The CDR3 here is CASSELQERNSPLHF. The CDR3 coding sequence is TGTGCCAGCAGTGAACTACAGGAGCGGAATTCACCCCTCCACTTT. This chain connects TRBV2 to TRBJ1-6, with D possibly being TRBD1 (5 bases). Germline-derived CDR1 and CDR2 are SNHLY and FYNNEI. Trimming cost V 2 bases and J 7 bases, with 12 bases left between them. This CDR3 region has 15 residues.